Shown below are 29 T cell receptor beta chains from a single sample sequenced in a study of blood T cell repertoires in COVID-19. Using immunoSEQ multiplex PCR, the repertoire was profiled, and TCRdb retains in-frame clones only, with some absent. The sample has 200,000 to 250,000 clones, around four fifths seen once. Sequencing was performed on peripheral blood. These receptors all come from a woman in her sixties or seventies with acute or convalescent COVID-19.

This chain connects TRBV21-1 to TRBJ1-4. TRBV21-1 is assigned pseudogene status. This CDR3 has 15 amino acids. This CDR3 reads CASREGGVSGEKLFF. DNA for the CDR3: TGTGCCAGCAGGGAGGGGGGGGTCAGTGGTGAAAAACTGTTTTTT.

The V call is TRBV25-1, the J call TRBJ1-6; TRBD1 agrees at 7 bases. The ends lost 2 bases at V and 7 bases at J; junction bases unmatched: 2. Germline values: CDR1 MGHDK, CDR2 SYGVNS. The CDR3 runs to 14 residues. CDR3 nucleotide sequence: TGTGCCAGCAGTGAACAGGGGGTAAATTCACCCCTCCACTTT. This codes for CASSEQGVNSPLHF.

The chain has TRBV5-5 and TRBJ1-6, with D perhaps matching TRBD1 (5 bases). The CDR3 loop spans 16 amino acids. Germline CDR1 is SGHKS and CDR2 is YYEKEE (reference sequence). V was cut by 0 bases and J by 7 bases, with 14 bases left in between. The chain's CDR3 is CASSLVSRVVNSPLHF. DNA of the CDR3: TGTGCCAGCAGCTTGGTTAGCAGGGTTGTGAATTCACCCCTCCACTTT.

The rearrangement uses TRBV4-3 and TRBJ1-4; perhaps TRBD1 as D (5 bases). Germline loops: CDR1 LGHNA, CDR2 YSLEER. CDR3 size: 16 residues. The V gene lost 0 bases and the J gene lost 6 bases, with 14 bases spanning the gap. The chain's CDR3 is CASSQDRKRGYEKLFF. For the CDR3, the DNA is TGCGCCAGCAGCCAAGATCGGAAAAGGGGATATGAAAAACTGTTTTTT.

This clone was seen more than once but under ten times. This sequence joins TRBV14 and TRBJ1-2, with 7 bases matching TRBD1. Trimming at V came to 9 bases and at J to 3 bases, leaving 10 bases not matched to a gene. Germline assignment: CDR1 SGHDN and CDR2 FVKESK. The CDR3 sequence is 14 residues long. The CDR3 reads CASSYTQGDYGYTF. The DNA for the CDR3 is TGTGCCAGTTCCTATACCCAGGGGGACTATGGCTACACCTTC.

The genes are TRBV18 and TRBJ2-5, with D possibly being TRBD2 (6 bases). The germline CDR1 and CDR2 sequences are KGHSH and LQKENI. The V and J ends lost 5 bases and 4 bases respectively, with 17 bases between them. The CDR3 extends over 15 amino acids. CDR3 sequence (DNA): TGTGCCAGCTCATCCAACGTCCAGGGAGGAGAGACCCAGTACTTC. It encodes CASSSNVQGGETQYF.

This rearrangement joins TRBV19 to TRBJ1-6; TRBD1 might be the D (6 bases). In germline, CDR1 is LNHDA, CDR2 SQIVND (reference sequence). V lost 2 bases, J lost 9 bases, and 11 bases lay in between. CDR3 size: 14 residues. The CDR3: CASSITGGGSPLHF. The CDR3 DNA reads as TGTGCCAGTAGTATAACTGGGGGCGGTTCACCCCTCCACTTT.

The chain is built from TRBV6-5 and TRBJ2-7; weak D call: TRBD1 (6 bases). The ends were cut back, 4 bases at V and 0 bases at J, with 16 bases in the middle. The CDR3 runs to 16 residues. Germline values: CDR1 MNHEY, CDR2 SVGAGI. In DNA form, the CDR3 reads TGTGCCAGCAGTTCATCCTGGACAGCCCCCTCCTACGAGCAGTACTTC. Translated: CASSSSWTAPSYEQYF.

The gene calls are TRBV29-1 and TRBJ2-7; D ambiguous. The CDR3 consists of 11 residues. The germline V and J ends were trimmed by 7 bases and 7 bases, with 14 bases remaining between them. Germline V gene lookup returns CDR1 SQVTM and CDR2 ANQGSEA. The CDR3 sequence: CSALHSLEQYF. CDR3 nucleotide sequence: TGCAGCGCCCTCCATAGCCTGGAGCAGTACTTC.

To note about this clone: Other DNA sequences in this specimen translate into the identical CDR3. The chain employs TRBV4-2 and TRBJ2-3; 7 bases line up with TRBD2. With 0 bases clipped from V and 0 bases from J, the junction kept 0 bases outside the gene matches. Germline V CDR1 and CDR2: LGHNA, YNFKEQ. This CDR3 contains 15 residues. The CDR3, as DNA: TGTGCCAGCAGCCAAGAGGGGGGGAGCACAGATACGCAGTATTTT. Amino acids: CASSQEGGSTDTQYF.

The chain employs TRBV24-1 and TRBJ2-1, with a possible D match to TRBD2 (6 bases). Germline V gene sequence: CDR1 KGHDR, CDR2 SFDVKD. This CDR3 is 12 amino acids long. Trimming pared 1 base from V and 13 bases from J, leaving 10 bases between. The CDR3 DNA reads as TGTGCCACCAGTGATTTTCGGGGGTTCCAGTTCTTC. This encodes CATSDFRGFQFF.

The rearrangement joins TRBV21-1 to TRBJ1-1; no DNA check was done on the table's D call, TRBD1. TRBV21-1 is flagged as a pseudogene. The CDR3 consists of 16 residues. This CDR3 reads CASSPRQAPMNTEAFF. The CDR3 region has the DNA TGTGCCAGCAGCCCCCGACAGGCTCCCATGAACACTGAAGCTTTCTTT.

The chain combines TRBV5-1 with TRBJ1-6, with D possibly TRBD1 on 6 matching bases. The CDR3 contains 15 residues. CDR1 and CDR2 (germline): SGHRS, YFSETQ. V lost 0 bases and J lost 6, with 10 bases in between. CDR3 bases: TGCGCCAGCAGCTTGGTCCAGGGGTTTAATTCACCCCTCCACTTT. Protein: CASSLVQGFNSPLHF.

The chain recombines TRBV7-9 with TRBJ1-3, with 7 bases identical to TRBD1. V was clipped by 4 bases and J by 5 bases; unmatched bases: 5. The germline CDR1 and CDR2 sequences are SEHNR and FQNEAQ (reference sequence). The CDR3 has 14 residues. CDR3 nucleotides: TGTGCCAGCAGCTCGACAGGGTTCAGAAACACCATATATTTT. This translates into CASSSTGFRNTIYF.

In its sample, this clone was seen a few times. The chain recombines TRBV7-2 with TRBJ1-5; TRBD1 matches 9 bases. The CDR3 is 14 amino acids. Germline lookup yields CDR1 SGHTA and CDR2 FQGNSA. With V trimmed by 3 bases and J by 5 bases, 2 bases remained unmatched. This CDR3 is CASSLDRGYQPQHF. The CDR3, as DNA: TGTGCCAGCAGCTTGGACAGGGGATATCAGCCCCAGCATTTT.

This clone has only a few counts. The chain employs TRBV27 and TRBJ1-5, with D perhaps matching TRBD1 (5 bases). The V gene lost 4 bases and the J gene lost 0 bases, with 22 bases spanning the gap. Looked up from germline, CDR1 is MNHEY and CDR2 is SMNVEV (reference sequence). This CDR3 has 19 residues. The CDR3 loop reads CASSSLEGRVGNSNQPQHF. Here the CDR3 DNA reads TGTGCCAGCAGTTCCCTGGAAGGCAGGGTGGGAAATAGCAATCAGCCCCAGCATTTT.

The chain couples TRBV9 to TRBJ1-4; D might be TRBD1 (6 bases). CDR3 size: 15 residues. V lost 0 bases and J 8 bases, leaving 14 bases between the germline ends. Germline V gives CDR1 SGDLS, CDR2 YYNGEE. The CDR3 loop is CASSVGVSQGEKLFF. The CDR3 region has the DNA TGTGCCAGCAGCGTAGGAGTGTCCCAGGGGGAAAAACTGTTTTTT.

V usage is TRBV11-2 and J usage is TRBJ1-6; possibly TRBD1 for D (6 bases). The V end lost 5 bases, the J end lost 2 bases, and 16 bases lay between the germline ends. This CDR3 is built from 17 residues. Germline V gene sequence: CDR1 SGHAT, CDR2 FQNNGV. DNA for the CDR3: TGTGCCAGCAGCCATCCCAGGGGTGTCGCCTATAATTCACCCCTCCACTTT. Translated: CASSHPRGVAYNSPLHF.

The chain combines TRBV7-2 with TRBJ1-1; 7 nucleotides agree with TRBD1. Per germline, CDR1 SGHTA and CDR2 FQGNSA. V shed 8 bases, J shed 8 bases, and the junction held 8 bases outside the gene matches. This CDR3 spans 12 amino acids. The CDR3 spells CASGDRVKEAFF. The CDR3 region has the DNA TGTGCCAGCGGCGACAGGGTTAAGGAAGCTTTCTTT.

This clone was counted between two and nine times. CDR3 sequence reads: CSASRQEAKNIQYF. For the CDR3, the DNA is TGCAGTGCTAGTCGACAGGAGGCGAAAAACATTCAGTACTTC. This sequence joins TRBV20-1 and TRBJ2-4; weak D call: TRBD1 (6 bases). CDR1 is DFQATT, CDR2 SNEGSKA, per germline (reference sequence). Trimming left V 3 bases short and J 4 bases short, with 13 bases between. The CDR3 sequence is 14 residues long.

The chain is built from TRBV5-6 and TRBJ2-2; D is perhaps TRBD2 (5 bases). CDR3 length: 16 amino acids. The V and J ends lost 2 bases and 4 bases respectively, with 15 bases between them. Germline values: CDR1 SGHDT, CDR2 YYEEEE. The CDR3, as DNA: TGTGCCAGCAGCTTCGGTCAGTTCGGGGTCACCGGGGAGCTGTTTTTT. This translates into CASSFGQFGVTGELFF.

The genes are TRBV5-1 and TRBJ1-1; maybe TRBD1 (5 bases). V lost 5 bases, J lost 2 bases, and 10 bases lay in between. This CDR3 comprises 13 residues. Looked up from germline, CDR1 is SGHRS and CDR2 is YFSETQ. The CDR3 DNA reads as TGCGCCAGCAGTGTGACAGATAACACTGAAGCTTTCTTT. Translating gives CASSVTDNTEAFF.

The V gene is TRBV7-2, the J gene TRBJ1-5; 8 positions match TRBD1. The V segment lost 1 base and the J segment 5 bases; nucleotides outside the gene matches: 4. CDR3 size: 15 residues. The germline V gene has CDR1 SGHTA and CDR2 FQGNSA. The CDR3 coding sequence is TGTGCCAGCAGCTTAGAGGCAGGGGGCCATCAGCCCCAGCATTTT. The encoded protein is CASSLEAGGHQPQHF.

The chain has TRBV3-1 (or the pseudogene TRBV3-2) and TRBJ1-2; D is uncertain. Germline CDR1 LGHDT, CDR2 YNNKEL (reference sequence). Deletions cut 0 bases from V and 8 bases from J, with 10 bases between. There are 13 residues in the CDR3. This CDR3 is CASSQEAGTGYTF. In DNA, the CDR3 is TGTGCCAGCAGCCAAGAGGCAGGTACCGGCTACACCTTC.

The chain employs TRBV6-5 and TRBJ1-4; 10 nucleotides match TRBD1. The J call may be mistaken, given a closer DNA end match to TRBJ2-2. Germline V gene data show CDR1 as MNHEY and CDR2 as SVGAGI. The CDR3 extends over 13 amino acids. CDR3 in amino acids: CASIRDRGRELFF. For the CDR3, the DNA is TGTGCCAGCATTCGGGACAGGGGTCGGGAGCTGTTTTTT.

The chain uses TRBV19 and TRBJ2-6, with D hard to call. Trimming left V 0 bases short and J 0 bases short, with 3 bases between. The CDR3 consists of 15 residues. From germline, CDR1 is LNHDA and CDR2 SQIVND (reference sequence). In DNA, the CDR3 is TGTGCCAGTAGTATAGACCACTCTGGGGCCAACGTCCTGACTTTC. It is translated as CASSIDHSGANVLTF.

The rearrangement links TRBV5-1 to TRBJ2-5; the match to TRBD1 covers 8 bases. With V trimmed by 5 bases and J by 4 bases, 7 bases remained unmatched. The CDR3 length is 14 residues. In germline, CDR1 is SGHRS, CDR2 YFSETQ. The CDR3 DNA is TGCGCCAGCAGAGACGACAGGGGCTCAGAGACCCAGTACTTC. Protein product: CASRDDRGSETQYF.

The CDR3 coding sequence is TGTGCCAGCAGTAGGGGGCGGGACAGTAATGAAAAACTGTTTTTT. It is translated as CASSRGRDSNEKLFF. V usage is TRBV6-5 and J usage is TRBJ1-4; 7 bases are shared with TRBD1. The CDR3 extends over 15 amino acids. V was pared by 5 bases and J by 4 bases, with 7 bases of the junction left unmatched. Germline-derived CDR1 and CDR2 are MNHEY and SVGAGI.

The CDR3 bases are TGTGCCAGCAGCCAAGAGAGGCAACTCTCCTATAATTCACCCCTCCACTTT. As protein: CASSQERQLSYNSPLHF. The V gene is TRBV3-1 (or the pseudogene TRBV3-2), the J gene TRBJ1-6, with D unresolved. Trimming took 0 bases from V and 0 from J, leaving 9 bases between them. The germline gives CDR1 LGHDT, CDR2 YNNKEL (reference sequence). The CDR3 sequence is 17 residues long.